This T cell receptor beta chain was sequenced during a study of immune evolution from preneoplasia to lung adenocarcinoma (dated by TCRdb to about 2021). For context, the study as a whole: No AAH lesions showed HLA loss of heterozygosity, compared with roughly 7.1% of AIS, roughly 15% of MIA and less than 35% of ADC lesions. Immune contexture across lung adenocarcinoma precursors and invasive adenocarcinoma was profiled using immune gene expression, TCR sequencing and multiplex immunofluorescence. Resected precursor lesions (AAH, AIS, MIA) and invasive adenocarcinomas were compared against paired morphologically normal lung tissue. The sample size was set by how many specimens were available, not by a prior power calculation. Whole exome sequencing and methylation data from the same cohort of nodules were integrated with the immune data. In total, the cohort included 50 to 65 patients with pulmonary nodules, all of whom underwent surgical resection. The TCR sequencing data were obtained from around 46 patients. According to the study, over a hundred samples were used for TCR sequencing. POLYSOLVER was used to infer class I HLA alleles from exome data, and LOHHLA was used to detect allele-specific HLA loss. Overall study outcomes, separate from this receptor: Compared with EGFR-mutant or double wild-type lesions, KRAS-mutant nodules had the highest T cell clonality. Findings were based on association rather than direct causation; larger cohorts with long-term follow-up and longitudinal biopsies were deemed needed. Normal lung had the highest top T cell clone frequencies, and these frequencies appeared to fall progressively from AAH through AIS, MIA and invasive adenocarcinoma. All patients were from Japan and China, so applicability to Western populations was uncertain. Clonality was highest in normal lung, while later-stage lesions appeared to have lower clonality but higher T cell density and diversity.

The patients had resection in Japan or China between about 2014 and 2018. The histologic diagnosis of each case was independently confirmed on H&E slides by two lung cancer pathologists. For nucleic acid extraction, premalignant or tumor cells were enriched by macro-dissection following pathologic assessment. DNA was isolated from FFPE tissue using the AllPrep DNA/RNA FFPE Kit. The immunoSEQ hsTCRbeta Kit was used to sequence TCR beta CDR3 regions from DNA. The source study handled its data this way. TCR sequencing data were analysed with the ImmunoSEQ Analyzer. T cell clonality was defined as 1 minus Pielou's evenness, as computed on productive rearrangements. The inverse Simpson index, applied to productive templates, was used to measure T cell diversity. T cell density was expressed as TCR beta template counts normalized to usable DNA, with usable DNA estimated by amplifying and sequencing housekeeping genes. Two-sided Kruskal-Wallis tests were used to compare TCR metrics between histologic stages. What TCRdb holds here is the immuneACCESS table cut down to in-frame rearrangements. Part of the clones is not present; checked against another copy, under half of the missing clones reflect an unresolved V gene, and the others are unexplained. D and trimming were read from the DNA, whereas the V and J calls and clone size are those reported in that table. The sample table records some 10,000 clones; 70% to 80% of these occur just once. The ten biggest clones cover approximately 9.1% of the sample.

Based on the germline V gene, the CDR1 and CDR2 sequences are ENHRY and SYGVKD. Relative to germline, V is missing 6 bases and J is missing 7 bases, with 4 bases of the junction outside any gene match. The CDR3 starts with the cysteine, ends with the phenylalanine, and has 13 residues. The retained sequence is limited to the CDR3, 39 bases, with the frame set at the first base. In the case of this clone: Its antigen is still unknown. The sample holds no much larger clone one base away, and base qualities are not on file.

Input material: FFPE minimally invasive lung adenocarcinoma tissue. In light of the paper, this sample's cell subset or site label describes: micro-invasive lung adenocarcinoma (MIA). The sequence came from an older donor with lung adenocarcinoma. The rearranged segments are TRBV10-3 and TRBJ2-2; a stretch of 8 junction bases matches TRBD1. The base sequence is TGTGCCATCAGGGACAGGGTGCTCGGGGAGCTGTTTTTT. Its protein product is CAIRDRVLGELFF.